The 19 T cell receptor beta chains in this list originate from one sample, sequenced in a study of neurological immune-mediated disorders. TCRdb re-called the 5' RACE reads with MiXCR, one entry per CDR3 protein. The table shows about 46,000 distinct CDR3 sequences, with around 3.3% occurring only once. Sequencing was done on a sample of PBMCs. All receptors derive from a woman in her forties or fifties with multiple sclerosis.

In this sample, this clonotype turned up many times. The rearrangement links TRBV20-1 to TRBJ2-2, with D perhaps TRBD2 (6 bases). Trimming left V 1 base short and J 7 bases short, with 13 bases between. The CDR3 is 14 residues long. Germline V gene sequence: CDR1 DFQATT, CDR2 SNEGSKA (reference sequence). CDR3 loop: CSARVRPGSGELFF. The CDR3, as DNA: TGCAGTGCTAGAGTTCGGCCCGGGAGCGGGGAGCTGTTTTTT.

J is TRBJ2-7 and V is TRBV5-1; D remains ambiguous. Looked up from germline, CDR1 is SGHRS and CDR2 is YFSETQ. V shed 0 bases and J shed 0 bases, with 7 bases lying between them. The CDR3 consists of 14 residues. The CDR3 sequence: CASSLAGSSYEQYF. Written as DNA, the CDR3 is TGCGCCAGCAGCTTGGCCGGAAGCTCCTACGAGCAGTACTTC.

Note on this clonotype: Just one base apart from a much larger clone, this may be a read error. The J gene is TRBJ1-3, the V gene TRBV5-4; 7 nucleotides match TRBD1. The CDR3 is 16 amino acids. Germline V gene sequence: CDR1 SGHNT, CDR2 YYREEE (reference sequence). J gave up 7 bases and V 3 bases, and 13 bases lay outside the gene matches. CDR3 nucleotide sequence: TGTGCCAGCAGCTCCCACTCCGGGACAGCAGTGAACACCATATATTTT. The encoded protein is CASSSHSGTAVNTIYF.

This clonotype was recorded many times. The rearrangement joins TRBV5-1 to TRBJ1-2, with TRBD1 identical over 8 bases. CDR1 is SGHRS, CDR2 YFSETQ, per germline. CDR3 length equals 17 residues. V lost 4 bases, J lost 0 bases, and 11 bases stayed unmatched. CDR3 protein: CASSLRTGIPANYGYTF. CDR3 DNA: TGCGCCAGCAGCCTACGGACAGGGATTCCGGCTAACTATGGCTACACCTTC.

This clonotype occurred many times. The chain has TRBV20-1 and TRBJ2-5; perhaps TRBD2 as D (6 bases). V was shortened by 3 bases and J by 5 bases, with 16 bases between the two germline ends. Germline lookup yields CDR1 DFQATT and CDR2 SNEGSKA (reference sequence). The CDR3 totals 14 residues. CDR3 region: CSARWWRDGETQYF. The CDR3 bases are TGCAGTGCTAGGTGGTGGCGGGATGGTGAGACCCAGTACTTC.

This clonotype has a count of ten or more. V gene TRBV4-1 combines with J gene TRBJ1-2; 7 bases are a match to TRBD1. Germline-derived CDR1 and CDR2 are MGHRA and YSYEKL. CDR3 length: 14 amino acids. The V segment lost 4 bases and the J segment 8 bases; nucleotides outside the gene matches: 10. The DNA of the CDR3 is TGCGCCAGCAGCCGAAGGCAGGGGGACCCCGGCTACACCTTC. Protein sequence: CASSRRQGDPGYTF.

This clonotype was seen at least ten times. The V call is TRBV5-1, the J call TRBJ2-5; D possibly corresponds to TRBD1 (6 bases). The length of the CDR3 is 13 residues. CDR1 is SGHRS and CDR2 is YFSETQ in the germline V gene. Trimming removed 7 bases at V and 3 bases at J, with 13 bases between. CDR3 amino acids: CASARQAEETQYF. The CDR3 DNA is TGCGCCAGCGCAAGACAGGCCGAAGAGACCCAGTACTTC.

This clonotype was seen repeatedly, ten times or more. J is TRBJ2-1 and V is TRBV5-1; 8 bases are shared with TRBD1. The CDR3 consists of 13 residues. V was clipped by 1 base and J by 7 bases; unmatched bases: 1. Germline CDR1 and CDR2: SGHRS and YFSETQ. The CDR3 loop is CASSLTGGNEQFF. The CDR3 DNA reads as TGCGCCAGCAGCTTGACAGGGGGTAATGAGCAGTTCTTC.

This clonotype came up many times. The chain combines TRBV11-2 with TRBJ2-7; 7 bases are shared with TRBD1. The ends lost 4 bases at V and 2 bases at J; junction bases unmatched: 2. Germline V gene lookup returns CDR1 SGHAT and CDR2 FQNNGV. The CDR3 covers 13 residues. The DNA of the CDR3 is TGTGCCAGCAGCTCAGACAGGGCCTACGAGCAGTACGTC. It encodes CASSSDRAYEQYV.

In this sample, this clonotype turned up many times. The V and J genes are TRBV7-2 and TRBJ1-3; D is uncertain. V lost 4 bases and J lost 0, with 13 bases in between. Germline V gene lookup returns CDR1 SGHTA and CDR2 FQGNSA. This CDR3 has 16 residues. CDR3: CASSWGDTSSGNTIYF. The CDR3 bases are TGTGCCAGCAGCTGGGGAGACACAAGCTCTGGAAACACCATATATTTT.

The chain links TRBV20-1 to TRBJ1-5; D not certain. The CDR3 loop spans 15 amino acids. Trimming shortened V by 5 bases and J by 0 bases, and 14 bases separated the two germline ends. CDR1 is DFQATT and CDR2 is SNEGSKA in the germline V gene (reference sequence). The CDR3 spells CSAAGIGDSNQPQHF. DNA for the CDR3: TGCAGTGCTGCGGGGATAGGTGATAGCAATCAGCCCCAGCATTTT.

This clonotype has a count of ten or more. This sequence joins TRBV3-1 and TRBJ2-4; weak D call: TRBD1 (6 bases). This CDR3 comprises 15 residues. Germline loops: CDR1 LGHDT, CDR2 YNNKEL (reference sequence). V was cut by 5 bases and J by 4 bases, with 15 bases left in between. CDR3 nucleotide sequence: TGTGCCAGCAGCACCATAGGACAGAGAAAAAACATTCAGTACTTC. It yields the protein CASSTIGQRKNIQYF.

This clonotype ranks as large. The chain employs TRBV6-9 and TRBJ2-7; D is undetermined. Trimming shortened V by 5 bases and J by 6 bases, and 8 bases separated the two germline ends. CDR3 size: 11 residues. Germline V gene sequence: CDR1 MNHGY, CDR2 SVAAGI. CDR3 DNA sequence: TGTGCCAGCAGTCCCTTTGGCGAGCAGTACTTC. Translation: CASSPFGEQYF.

The CDR3 spells CASSLGDGYTF. Here the CDR3 DNA reads TGTGCCAGCAGTTTAGGGGATGGCTACACCTTC. The chain joins TRBV28 to TRBJ1-2; D uncertain. This CDR3 spans 11 amino acids. In germline, CDR1 is MDHEN, CDR2 SYDVKM. V lost 2 bases to trimming and J lost 6 bases, with 4 bases between them.

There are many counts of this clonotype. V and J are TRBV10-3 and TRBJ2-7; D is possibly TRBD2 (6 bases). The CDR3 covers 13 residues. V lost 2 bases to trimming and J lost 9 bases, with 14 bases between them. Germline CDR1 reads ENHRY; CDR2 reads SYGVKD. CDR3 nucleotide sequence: TGTGCCATCAGTGAGCCGGGACTCGGGAGGCAGTACTTC. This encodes CAISEPGLGRQYF.

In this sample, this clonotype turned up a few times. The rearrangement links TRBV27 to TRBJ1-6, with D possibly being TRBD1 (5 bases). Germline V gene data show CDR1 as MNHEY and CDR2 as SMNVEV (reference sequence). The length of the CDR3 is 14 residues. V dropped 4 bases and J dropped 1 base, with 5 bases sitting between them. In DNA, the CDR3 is TGTGCCAGCAGTTGGGGGTCCTATAATTCACCCCTCCACTTT. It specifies CASSWGSYNSPLHF.

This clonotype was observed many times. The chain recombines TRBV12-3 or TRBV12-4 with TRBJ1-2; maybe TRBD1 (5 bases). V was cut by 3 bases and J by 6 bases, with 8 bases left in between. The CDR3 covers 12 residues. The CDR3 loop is CASSFTGHGYTF. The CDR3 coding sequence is TGTGCCAGCAGTTTTACAGGCCATGGCTACACCTTC.

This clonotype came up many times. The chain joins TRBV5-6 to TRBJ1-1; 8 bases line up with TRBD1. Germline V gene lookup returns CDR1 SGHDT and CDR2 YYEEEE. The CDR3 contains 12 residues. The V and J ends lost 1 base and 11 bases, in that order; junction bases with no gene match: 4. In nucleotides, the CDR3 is TGTGCCAGCAGCTTGAGACAGGGGACGGCTTTCTTT. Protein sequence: CASSLRQGTAFF.

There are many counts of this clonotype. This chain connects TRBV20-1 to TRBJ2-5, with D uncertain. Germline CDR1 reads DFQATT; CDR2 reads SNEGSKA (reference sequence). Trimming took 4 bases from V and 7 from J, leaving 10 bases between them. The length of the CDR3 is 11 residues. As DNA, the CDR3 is TGCAGTGCTAAGCCCCTGGGGACCCAGTACTTC. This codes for CSAKPLGTQYF.